These T cell receptor beta chains were read from a single sample in a study of shared clonotypes between healthy human individuals. TCRdb's table, derived via immunoSEQ multiplex PCR, lists solely in-frame clones and lacks some. The table includes about 580,000 clones, 98% detected once. Material: naive CD8+ T cells sorted from blood. These TCRs come from a man under 40 in good health. CDR3s include the opening cysteine and the closing phenylalanine or tryptophan. A D gene is named only where the DNA matches it firmly. Size is stated for part of the rows, as once, few or many counts, or as a class when the clone is expanded.

CDR3: CSVEKPPGGGGELFF
DNA: TGCAGCGTTGAGAAGCCTCCCGGGGGCGGCGGGGAGCTGTTTTTT
D: -
length: 15
J: TRBJ2-2
size: once
V: TRBV29-1

CDR3: CASRGRRAYEQYF
DNA: TGTGCCAGCAGAGGGCGACGGGCCTACGAGCAGTACTTC
D: -
length: 13
J: TRBJ2-7
size: -
V: TRBV6-1

CDR3: CASSFGRGSQPQHF
DNA: TGTGCCAGCAGTTTTGGCAGGGGTAGTCAGCCCCAGCATTTT
D: -
length: 14
J: TRBJ1-5
size: once
V: TRBV27

CDR3: CASRLYRDRAISGNTIYF
DNA: TGTGCCAGCAGACTTTACCGGGACAGGGCTATCTCTGGAAACACCATATATTTT
D: TRBD1
length: 18
J: TRBJ1-3
size: -
V: TRBV4-2

CDR3: CASSLAGPRGMFFDEQYF
DNA: TGCGCCAGCAGCTTGGCAGGTCCGCGAGGGATGTTCTTCGACGAGCAGTACTTC
D: -
length: 18
J: TRBJ2-7
size: -
V: TRBV5-1

CDR3: CASRAGANTEAFF
DNA: TGCGCCAGCAGGGCAGGGGCGAACACTGAAGCTTTCTTT
D: -
length: 13
J: TRBJ1-1
size: -
V: TRBV10-1

CDR3: CASSYPGGLAFF
DNA: TGTGCCAGCAGTTACCCCGGGGGGTTAGCTTTCTTT
D: -
length: 12
J: TRBJ1-1
size: -
V: TRBV6-5

CDR3: CAISAAGSYEQYF
DNA: TGTGCCATCAGTGCTGCAGGCTCCTACGAGCAGTACTTC
D: -
length: 13
J: TRBJ2-7
size: -
V: TRBV10-3

CDR3: CASIQGSDTQYF
DNA: TGTGCCAGCATACAGGGGTCAGATACGCAGTATTTT
D: TRBD1
length: 12
J: TRBJ2-3
size: -
V: TRBV7-9

CDR3: CASSPEDRVPRVAQYF
DNA: TGTGCCAGTAGTCCTGAGGACAGGGTACCTCGAGTGGCCCAGTACTTC
D: TRBD1
length: 16
J: TRBJ2-5
size: -
V: TRBV19

CDR3: CASSFGGPYNEQFF
DNA: TGTGCCAGCAGTTTCGGGGGCCCCTACAATGAGCAGTTCTTC
D: -
length: 14
J: TRBJ2-1
size: once
V: TRBV27

CDR3: CASSQDLRDGQPQHF
DNA: TGCGCCAGCAGCCAAGATCTCAGGGACGGTCAGCCCCAGCATTTT
D: -
length: 15
J: TRBJ1-5
size: -
V: TRBV4-3

CDR3: CTSTTSGRASSYNEQFF
DNA: TGCACCAGCACTACAAGCGGGAGGGCCTCGTCCTACAATGAGCAGTTCTTC
D: -
length: 17
J: TRBJ2-1
size: -
V: TRBV1

CDR3: CSVRWTFTDTQYF
DNA: TGCAGCGTCCGATGGACTTTCACAGATACGCAGTATTTT
D: -
length: 13
J: TRBJ2-3
size: -
V: TRBV29-1

CDR3: CASSGGEGRTDTQYF
DNA: TGTGCCAGCAGCGGGGGGGAGGGCCGTACAGATACGCAGTATTTT
D: TRBD2
length: 15
J: TRBJ2-3
size: -
V: TRBV5-4

CDR3: CASRPNTDTQYF
DNA: TGTGCCAGCAGGCCAAACACAGATACGCAGTATTTT
D: -
length: 12
J: TRBJ2-3
size: -
V: TRBV6-6

CDR3: CASSLDGRANYGYTF
DNA: TGTGCCAGCAGCTTAGATGGAAGAGCTAACTATGGCTACACCTTC
D: -
length: 15
J: TRBJ1-2
size: -
V: TRBV11-2

CDR3: CSVRLLADSSYNEQFF
DNA: TGCAGCGTCCGGCTACTAGCAGATAGCTCCTACAATGAGCAGTTCTTC
D: -
length: 16
J: TRBJ2-1
size: -
V: TRBV29-1

CDR3: CASSPIGVGTLRTEAFF
DNA: TGTGCCAGCAGCCCGATAGGGGTAGGGACCCTCCGGACTGAAGCTTTCTTT
D: -
length: 17
J: TRBJ1-1
size: once
V: TRBV14

CDR3: CASSENAGSTEAFF
DNA: TGTGCCAGCAGCGAGAACGCAGGGAGCACTGAAGCTTTCTTT
D: -
length: 14
J: TRBJ1-1
size: -
V: TRBV9

CDR3: CSVVGDTGELFF
DNA: TGCAGCGTTGTAGGTGATACCGGGGAGCTGTTTTTT
D: -
length: 12
J: TRBJ2-2
size: -
V: TRBV29-1

CDR3: CASSLARDTTYEQYF
DNA: TGTGCCAGCAGCTTAGCGAGGGACACCACCTACGAGCAGTACTTC
D: -
length: 15
J: TRBJ2-7
size: -
V: TRBV7-9

CDR3: CSVGEGPPEAFF
DNA: TGCAGCGTTGGAGAGGGTCCTCCTGAAGCTTTCTTT
D: -
length: 12
J: TRBJ1-1
size: -
V: TRBV29-1

CDR3: CSVEDRAVFGYEQYF
DNA: TGCAGCGTTGAAGATAGGGCAGTTTTCGGCTACGAGCAGTACTTC
D: -
length: 15
J: TRBJ2-7
size: -
V: TRBV29-1

CDR3: CASSSSGTGVEQYF
DNA: TGTGCCAGCAGCTCCTCCGGGACAGGGGTCGAGCAGTACTTC
D: TRBD1
length: 14
J: TRBJ2-7
size: -
V: TRBV7-9

CDR3: CASSFGAPQETQYF
DNA: TGTGCCAGCAGCTTCGGCGCACCGCAAGAGACCCAGTACTTC
D: -
length: 14
J: TRBJ2-5
size: -
V: TRBV7-9

CDR3: CASSSGQGNQPQHF
DNA: TGCGCCAGCAGCTCGGGACAGGGAAATCAGCCCCAGCATTTT
D: TRBD1
length: 14
J: TRBJ1-5
size: -
V: TRBV5-1

CDR3: CASSVPREGVNTGELFF
DNA: TGTGCCAGCAGCGTACCTCGGGAGGGGGTCAACACCGGGGAGCTGTTTTTT
D: TRBD2
length: 17
J: TRBJ2-2
size: -
V: TRBV9

CDR3: CASSIPWQPIATYEQYF
DNA: TGTGCCAGCAGTATACCGTGGCAGCCAATCGCAACCTACGAGCAGTACTTC
D: -
length: 17
J: TRBJ2-7
size: -
V: TRBV28

CDR3: CASSPLAGGIYEQFF
DNA: TGTGCCAGCAGTCCCCTAGCGGGAGGTATCTATGAGCAGTTCTTC
D: TRBD2
length: 15
J: TRBJ2-1
size: -
V: TRBV6-5

CDR3: CSAHPPRLAGGGGADTQYF
DNA: TGCAGCGCCCACCCCCCCAGACTAGCGGGAGGCGGGGGGGCAGATACGCAGTATTTT
D: TRBD2
length: 19
J: TRBJ2-3
size: -
V: TRBV29-1

CDR3: CASRVAASTDTQYF
DNA: TGTGCCAGCAGAGTAGCGGCTAGCACAGATACGCAGTATTTT
D: -
length: 14
J: TRBJ2-3
size: -
V: TRBV27

CDR3: CASSLGSAYEQYF
DNA: TGTGCCAGCAGCTTGGGCTCAGCCTACGAGCAGTACTTC
D: -
length: 13
J: TRBJ2-7
size: -
V: TRBV5-4

CDR3: CASSVAKGGQYTGELFF
DNA: TGTGCCAGCAGCGTAGCTAAGGGGGGACAGTACACCGGGGAGCTGTTTTTT
D: -
length: 17
J: TRBJ2-2
size: -
V: TRBV9

CDR3: CSVEGLASEQYF
DNA: TGCAGCGTTGAAGGACTAGCGTCCGAGCAGTACTTC
D: TRBD2
length: 12
J: TRBJ2-7
size: -
V: TRBV29-1

CDR3: CASSSILAGGRGEQFF
DNA: TGTGCCAGCAGTTCTATACTAGCGGGAGGTAGGGGTGAGCAGTTCTTC
D: TRBD2
length: 16
J: TRBJ2-1
size: -
V: TRBV27

CDR3: CASSSDHLQKDPGELFF
DNA: TGTGCCAGCAGTTCGGACCACCTCCAGAAGGATCCCGGGGAGCTGTTTTTT
D: -
length: 17
J: TRBJ2-2
size: -
V: TRBV28

CDR3: CASSEYPGGLAGGTDTQYF
DNA: TGCGCCAGCAGTGAGTACCCAGGAGGACTAGCGGGAGGCACAGATACGCAGTATTTT
D: TRBD2
length: 19
J: TRBJ2-3
size: -
V: TRBV10-1

CDR3: CASREGYSYEQYF
DNA: TGTGCCAGCAGGGAGGGATACTCCTACGAGCAGTACTTC
D: -
length: 13
J: TRBJ2-7
size: -
V: TRBV7-2

CDR3: CASSQTLTSGAKNIQYF
DNA: TGTGCCAGCAGTCAAACGTTGACTAGCGGAGCCAAAAACATTCAGTACTTC
D: TRBD2
length: 17
J: TRBJ2-4
size: once
V: TRBV28

CDR3: CSVAWGFYEQYF
DNA: TGCAGCGTTGCATGGGGGTTCTACGAGCAGTACTTC
D: -
length: 12
J: TRBJ2-7
size: -
V: TRBV29-1

CDR3: CASSFKAGKDNEQFF
DNA: TGTGCCAGCAGCTTTAAGGCGGGGAAGGACAATGAGCAGTTCTTC
D: -
length: 15
J: TRBJ2-1
size: -
V: TRBV7-6